This is a list of T cell receptor beta chains from one sample in a study of T cell repertoires in cytomegalovirus infection. TCRdb re-called the reads through MiXCR, storing one row per CDR3 protein. This table has roughly 280,000 distinct CDR3 sequences, over 8% appearing once. Sequences were obtained from PBMCs. The receptors originated from a human donor in good health (CMV status not recorded). Some clones in this sample may be carry-over from other donors' samples. The CDR3 runs from the conserved cysteine through the conserved F or W. A D gene is named only where the DNA matches it firmly. Some rows have no size entry. The others give once, few or many, or a class for an expanded clone.

j_gene: TRBJ2-3; v_gene: TRBV14; d_gene: TRBD1; abundance: many; CDR3aa: CASSQMLGQGADTQYF; CDR3nt: TGTGCCAGCAGCCAGATGTTGGGACAGGGGGCAGATACGCAGTATTTT
j_gene: TRBJ1-1; v_gene: TRBV28; d_gene: .; abundance: many; CDR3aa: CASSLGGRMNTEAFF; CDR3nt: TGTGCCAGCAGTTTAGGGGGGCGCATGAACACTGAAGCTTTCTTT
j_gene: TRBJ1-5; v_gene: TRBV12-3/TRBV12-4; d_gene: .; abundance: .; CDR3aa: CASSRTGFDQPQHF; CDR3nt: TGTGCCAGCAGCCGTACAGGGTTTGATCAGCCCCAGCATTTT
j_gene: TRBJ2-1; v_gene: TRBV7-2; d_gene: TRBD1; abundance: many; CDR3aa: CASSVTGVHNEQFF; CDR3nt: TGTGCCAGCAGCGTGACAGGGGTTCACAATGAGCAGTTCTTC
j_gene: TRBJ2-1; v_gene: TRBV5-4; d_gene: .; abundance: few; CDR3aa: CASSTPISGDNEQFF; CDR3nt: TGTGCCAGCAGCACGCCCATTAGCGGTGACAATGAGCAGTTCTTC
j_gene: TRBJ2-2; v_gene: TRBV7-2; d_gene: .; abundance: many; CDR3aa: CASSLEGHRATGELFF; CDR3nt: TGTGCCAGCAGCTTAGAGGGGCACAGGGCGACCGGGGAGCTGTTTTTT
j_gene: TRBJ2-3; v_gene: TRBV7-6; d_gene: TRBD2; abundance: many; CDR3aa: CASSLLAGGTDTQYF; CDR3nt: TGTGCCAGCAGCTTATTAGCGGGAGGCACAGATACGCAGTATTTT
j_gene: TRBJ2-1; v_gene: TRBV7-8; d_gene: TRBD2; abundance: .; CDR3aa: CASSARTSGGSSYNEQFF; CDR3nt: TGTGCCAGCAGCGCGCGGACTAGCGGGGGGAGCTCCTACAATGAGCAGTTCTTC
j_gene: TRBJ2-3; v_gene: TRBV7-8; d_gene: .; abundance: many; CDR3aa: CASSLGQYTDTQYF; CDR3nt: TGTGCCAGCAGCTTAGGGCAGTACACAGATACGCAGTATTTT
j_gene: TRBJ2-7; v_gene: TRBV20-1; d_gene: TRBD1; abundance: .; CDR3aa: CSATTDRGDEQYF; CDR3nt: TGCAGTGCAACGACTGACAGGGGAGACGAGCAGTACTTC
j_gene: TRBJ1-5; v_gene: TRBV28; d_gene: .; abundance: few; CDR3aa: CASSYEPGNQPQHF; CDR3nt: TGTGCCAGCAGTTATGAGCCTGGGAATCAGCCCCAGCATTTT
j_gene: TRBJ2-7; v_gene: TRBV5-1; d_gene: .; abundance: few; CDR3aa: CASSQEVFSGDEQYF; CDR3nt: TGCGCCAGCAGCCAGGAGGTATTCTCCGGGGACGAGCAGTACTTC
j_gene: TRBJ1-3; v_gene: TRBV12-3/TRBV12-4; d_gene: .; abundance: many; CDR3aa: CASSLSGNGNTIYF; CDR3nt: TGTGCCAGCAGTTTATCCGGGAATGGAAACACCATATATTTT
j_gene: TRBJ1-1; v_gene: TRBV6-5; d_gene: TRBD1; abundance: many; CDR3aa: CASSPVDRGGEAFF; CDR3nt: TGTGCCAGCAGCCCCGTGGACAGGGGGGGTGAAGCTTTCTTT
j_gene: TRBJ2-1; v_gene: TRBV7-6; d_gene: TRBD2; abundance: many; CDR3aa: CASSPRLAGGAGNEQFF; CDR3nt: TGTGCCAGCAGCCCTCGACTAGCGGGGGGAGCGGGCAATGAGCAGTTCTTC
j_gene: TRBJ2-7; v_gene: TRBV7-8; d_gene: .; abundance: many; CDR3aa: CASSPRGASSYEQYF; CDR3nt: TGTGCCAGCAGCCCCCGGGGGGCGAGCTCCTACGAGCAGTACTTC
j_gene: TRBJ1-1; v_gene: TRBV29-1; d_gene: .; abundance: .; CDR3aa: CSVESASMNTEAFF; CDR3nt: TGCAGCGTTGAATCAGCTTCGATGAACACTGAAGCTTTCTTT
j_gene: TRBJ1-1; v_gene: TRBV27; d_gene: .; abundance: many; CDR3aa: CASSLGLGHLNTEAFF; CDR3nt: TGTGCCAGCAGTTTAGGGCTGGGACATTTGAACACTGAAGCTTTCTTT
j_gene: TRBJ1-4; v_gene: TRBV20-1; d_gene: .; abundance: many; CDR3aa: CSAGRGSATTNEKLFF; CDR3nt: TGCAGTGCTGGCAGGGGATCTGCGACAACTAATGAAAAACTGTTTTTT
j_gene: TRBJ1-1; v_gene: TRBV12-3/TRBV12-4; d_gene: .; abundance: many; CDR3aa: CASTLEAPNEAFF; CDR3nt: TGTGCCAGCACCTTAGAAGCCCCGAATGAAGCTTTCTTT
j_gene: TRBJ2-2; v_gene: TRBV11-2; d_gene: TRBD1; abundance: many; CDR3aa: CASSLAGQFNTGELFF; CDR3nt: TGTGCCAGCAGCTTAGCGGGACAGTTCAACACCGGGGAGCTGTTTTTT
j_gene: TRBJ1-6; v_gene: TRBV7-8; d_gene: TRBD1; abundance: many; CDR3aa: CASSARTGGRSLDNSPLHF; CDR3nt: TGTGCCAGCAGCGCCCGGACAGGGGGACGGTCGTTAGATAATTCACCCCTCCACTTT
j_gene: TRBJ1-5; v_gene: TRBV20-1; d_gene: .; abundance: few; CDR3aa: CSARLTGLLNQPQHF; CDR3nt: TGCAGTGCTAGACTTACAGGACTCTTAAATCAGCCCCAGCATTTT
j_gene: TRBJ2-7; v_gene: TRBV7-2; d_gene: TRBD2; abundance: many; CDR3aa: CASSLVPAGELGEQYF; CDR3nt: TGTGCCAGCAGCTTAGTCCCAGCGGGGGAACTGGGGGAGCAGTACTTC
j_gene: TRBJ1-2; v_gene: TRBV28; d_gene: .; abundance: many; CDR3aa: CASSLEGEVLYGYTF; CDR3nt: TGTGCCAGCAGTTTAGAGGGAGAGGTTCTCTATGGCTACACCTTC
j_gene: TRBJ2-1; v_gene: TRBV7-3; d_gene: TRBD2; abundance: many; CDR3aa: CASSSSGTSGGFEQFF; CDR3nt: TGTGCCAGCAGCTCTTCCGGGACTAGCGGGGGCTTTGAGCAGTTCTTC
j_gene: TRBJ2-3; v_gene: TRBV20-1; d_gene: TRBD1; abundance: many; CDR3aa: CSAIPEDREADTQYF; CDR3nt: TGCAGTGCTATCCCCGAGGACAGGGAAGCAGATACGCAGTATTTT
j_gene: TRBJ2-3; v_gene: TRBV7-2; d_gene: .; abundance: many; CDR3aa: CASSIEGGRGTDTQYF; CDR3nt: TGTGCCAGCAGCATAGAGGGGGGGCGCGGCACAGATACGCAGTATTTT
j_gene: TRBJ2-1; v_gene: TRBV7-2; d_gene: TRBD2; abundance: many; CDR3aa: CASSLGGGSNYNEQFF; CDR3nt: TGTGCCAGCAGCTTAGGGGGCGGGAGTAACTACAATGAGCAGTTCTTC